This T cell receptor (beta chain) was recorded in a study of cytomegalovirus exposure and HLA in healthy donors. The table came from immunoSEQ multiplex PCR; TCRdb's copy has only in-frame clones and leaves some out. The sample consists of roughly 180,000 clones, more than 75% of them appearing once. The CDR3 is made up of 15 amino acids. V lost 1 base to trimming and J lost 4 bases, with 11 bases between them. Per germline, CDR1 PRHDT and CDR2 FYEKMQ (reference sequence). This TCR was recovered from a man aged 25-45 years in good health and CMV-seropositive. This sequence joins TRBV13 and TRBJ1-3; D unresolved. Sample: PBMCs. The CDR3 sequence is CASSLVGVIGNTIYF. DNA for the CDR3: TGTGCCAGCAGCTTAGTCGGGGTCATCGGAAACACCATATATTTT.